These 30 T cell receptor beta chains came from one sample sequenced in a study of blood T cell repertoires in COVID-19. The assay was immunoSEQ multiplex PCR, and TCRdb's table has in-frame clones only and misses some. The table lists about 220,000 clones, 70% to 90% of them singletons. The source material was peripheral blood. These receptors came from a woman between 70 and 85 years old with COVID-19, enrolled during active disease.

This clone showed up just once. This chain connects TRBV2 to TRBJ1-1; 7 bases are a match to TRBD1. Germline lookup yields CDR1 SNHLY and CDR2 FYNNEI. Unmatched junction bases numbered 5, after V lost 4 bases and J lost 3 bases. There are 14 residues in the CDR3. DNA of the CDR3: TGTGCCAGCAGTGCCACGACAGGGTACACTGAAGCTTTCTTT. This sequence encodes CASSATTGYTEAFF.

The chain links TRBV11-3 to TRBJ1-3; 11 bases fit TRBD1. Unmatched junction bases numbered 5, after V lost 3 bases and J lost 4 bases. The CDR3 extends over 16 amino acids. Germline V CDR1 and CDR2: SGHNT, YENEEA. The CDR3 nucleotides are TGTGCCAGCAGCTTCGGACAGGGGGCAAAGGGAAACACCATATATTTT. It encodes CASSFGQGAKGNTIYF.

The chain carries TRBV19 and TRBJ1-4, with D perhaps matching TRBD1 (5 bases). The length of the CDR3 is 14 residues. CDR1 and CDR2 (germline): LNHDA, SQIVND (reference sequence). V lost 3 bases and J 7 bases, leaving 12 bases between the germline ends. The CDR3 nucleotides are TGTGCCAGTAGTATTCTAGGGGCTAGTGAAAAACTGTTTTTT. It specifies CASSILGASEKLFF. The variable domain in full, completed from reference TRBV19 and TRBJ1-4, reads DGGITQSPKYLFRKEGQNVTLSCEQNLNHDAMYWYRQDPGQGLRLIYYSQIVNDFQKGDIAEGYSVSREKKESFPLTVTSAQKNPTAFYLCASSILGASEKLFFGSGTQLSVL.

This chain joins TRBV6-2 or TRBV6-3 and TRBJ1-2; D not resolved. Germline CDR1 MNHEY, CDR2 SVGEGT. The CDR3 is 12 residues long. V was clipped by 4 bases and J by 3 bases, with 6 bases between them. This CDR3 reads CASSFLYYGYTF. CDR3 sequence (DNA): TGTGCCAGCAGTTTTTTATACTATGGCTACACCTTC.

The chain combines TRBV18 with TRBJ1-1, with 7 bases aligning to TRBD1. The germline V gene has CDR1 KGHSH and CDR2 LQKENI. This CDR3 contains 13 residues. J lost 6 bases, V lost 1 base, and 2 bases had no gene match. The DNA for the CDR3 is TGTGCCAGCTCACCACAGGGGGCGTCTGAAGCTTTCTTT. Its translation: CASSPQGASEAFF.

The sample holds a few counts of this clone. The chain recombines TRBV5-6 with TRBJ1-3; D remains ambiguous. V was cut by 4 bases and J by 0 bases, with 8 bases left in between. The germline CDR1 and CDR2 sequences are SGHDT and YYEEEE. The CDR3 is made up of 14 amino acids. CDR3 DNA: TGTGCCAGCAGCGCCGCTAGCTCTGGAAACACCATATATTTT. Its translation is CASSAASSGNTIYF.

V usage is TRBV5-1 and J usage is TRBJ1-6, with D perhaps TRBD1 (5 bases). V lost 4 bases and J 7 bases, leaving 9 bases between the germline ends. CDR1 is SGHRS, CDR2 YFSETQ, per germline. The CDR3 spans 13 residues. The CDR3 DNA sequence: TGCGCCAGCAGCCCGGAGGGGAATTCACCCCTCCACTTT. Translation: CASSPEGNSPLHF. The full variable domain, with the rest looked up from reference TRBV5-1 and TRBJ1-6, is KAGVTQTPRYLIKTRGQQVTLSCSPISGHRSVSWYQQTPGQGLQFLFEYFSETQRNKGNFPGRFSGRQFSNSRSEMNVSTLELGDSALYLCASSPEGNSPLHFGNGTRLTVT.

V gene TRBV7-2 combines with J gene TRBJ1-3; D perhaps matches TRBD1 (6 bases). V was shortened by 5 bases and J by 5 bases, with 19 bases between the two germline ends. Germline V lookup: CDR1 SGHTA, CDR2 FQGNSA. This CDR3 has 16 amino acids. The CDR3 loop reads CASSEGVPGSRNTIYF. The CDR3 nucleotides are TGTGCCAGCAGCGAGGGGGTGCCGGGGTCCCGAAACACCATATATTTT. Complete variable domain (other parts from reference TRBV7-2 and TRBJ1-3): GAGVSQSPSNKVTEKGKDVELRCDPISGHTALYWYRQSLGQGLEFLIYFQGNSAPDKSGLPSDRFSAERTGGSVSTLTIQRTQQEDSAVYLCASSEGVPGSRNTIYFGEGSWLTVV.

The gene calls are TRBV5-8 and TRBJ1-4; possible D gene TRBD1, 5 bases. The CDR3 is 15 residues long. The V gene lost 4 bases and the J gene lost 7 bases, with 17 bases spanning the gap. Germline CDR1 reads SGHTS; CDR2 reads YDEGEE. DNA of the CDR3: TGTGCCAGCAGCCCAGACGGATGGGGCCTTGAAAAACTGTTTTTT. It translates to CASSPDGWGLEKLFF.

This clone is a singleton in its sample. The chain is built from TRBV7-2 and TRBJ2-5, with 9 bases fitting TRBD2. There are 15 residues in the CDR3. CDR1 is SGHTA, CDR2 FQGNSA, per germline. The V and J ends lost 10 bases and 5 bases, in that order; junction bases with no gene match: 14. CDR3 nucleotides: TGTGCCAACCAACAAGGGCGGGAGGGCCTGGAGACCCAGTACTTC. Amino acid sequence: CANQQGREGLETQYF.

DNA for the CDR3: TGTGCCGGAGCCGAGGGGGGGGCACCTGAAAAACTGTTTTTT. The encoded protein is CAGAEGGAPEKLFF. The rearrangement links TRBV21-1 to TRBJ1-4. TRBV21-1 is a known pseudogene. The length of the CDR3 is 14 residues.

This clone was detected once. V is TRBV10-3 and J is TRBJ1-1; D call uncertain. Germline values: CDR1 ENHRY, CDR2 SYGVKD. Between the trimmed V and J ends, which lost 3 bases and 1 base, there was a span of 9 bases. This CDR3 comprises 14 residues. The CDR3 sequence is CAISEDIANTEAFF. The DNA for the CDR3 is TGTGCCATCAGTGAAGACATTGCGAACACTGAAGCTTTCTTT.

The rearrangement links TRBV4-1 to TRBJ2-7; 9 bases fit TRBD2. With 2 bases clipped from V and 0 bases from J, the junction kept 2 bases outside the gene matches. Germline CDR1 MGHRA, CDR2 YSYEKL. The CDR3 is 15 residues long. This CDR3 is CASSQQLAGSYEQYF. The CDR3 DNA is TGCGCCAGCAGCCAACAACTAGCGGGCTCCTACGAGCAGTACTTC.

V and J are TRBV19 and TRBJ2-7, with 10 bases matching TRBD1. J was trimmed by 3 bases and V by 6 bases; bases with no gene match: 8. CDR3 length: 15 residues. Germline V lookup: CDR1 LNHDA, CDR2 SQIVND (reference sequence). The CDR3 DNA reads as TGTGCCAGTAGGGCCGGACAGGGGGGAATCTACGAGCAGTACTTC. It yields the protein CASRAGQGGIYEQYF.

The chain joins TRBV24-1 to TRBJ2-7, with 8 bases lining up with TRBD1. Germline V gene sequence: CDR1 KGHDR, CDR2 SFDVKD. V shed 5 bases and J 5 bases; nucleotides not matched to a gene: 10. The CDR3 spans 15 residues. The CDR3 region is CATSVNGQGNNEQYF. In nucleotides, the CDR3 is TGTGCCACCAGTGTTAACGGACAGGGAAACAACGAGCAGTACTTC.

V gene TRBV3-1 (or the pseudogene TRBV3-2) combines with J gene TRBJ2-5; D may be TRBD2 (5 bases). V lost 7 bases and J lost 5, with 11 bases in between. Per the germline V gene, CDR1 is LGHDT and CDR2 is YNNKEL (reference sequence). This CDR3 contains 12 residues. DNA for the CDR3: TGTGCCAGCAACGGACTGGCGGAGACCCAGTACTTC. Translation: CASNGLAETQYF.

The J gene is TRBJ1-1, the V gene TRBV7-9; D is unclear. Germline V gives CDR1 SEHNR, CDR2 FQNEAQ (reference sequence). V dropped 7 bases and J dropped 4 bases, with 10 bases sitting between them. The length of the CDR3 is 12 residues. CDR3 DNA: TGTGCCAGCACGGACCCGGGCACTGAAGCTTTCTTT. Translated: CASTDPGTEAFF.

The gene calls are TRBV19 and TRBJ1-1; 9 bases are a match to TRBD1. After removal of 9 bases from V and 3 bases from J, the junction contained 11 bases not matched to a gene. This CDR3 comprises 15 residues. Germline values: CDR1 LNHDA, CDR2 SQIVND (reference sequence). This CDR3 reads CASSSPGQGYTEAFF. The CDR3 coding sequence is TGTGCCAGCTCTTCTCCGGGACAGGGTTACACTGAAGCTTTCTTT.

This chain's CDR3 is CASSSGTALFTDTQYF. The DNA of the CDR3 is TGTGCCAGCAGCTCCGGGACAGCGCTCTTCACAGATACGCAGTATTTT. V and J are TRBV7-9 and TRBJ2-3, with 7 nucleotides matching TRBD1. Germline values: CDR1 SEHNR, CDR2 FQNEAQ (reference sequence). Trimming removed 4 bases from V and 2 bases from J; junction bases left unmatched: 9. This CDR3 is 16 amino acids long.

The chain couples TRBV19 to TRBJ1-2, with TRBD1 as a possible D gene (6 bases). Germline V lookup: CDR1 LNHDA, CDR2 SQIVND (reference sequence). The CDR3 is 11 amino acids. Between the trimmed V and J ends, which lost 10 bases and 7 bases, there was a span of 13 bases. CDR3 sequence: CAIQGWGGYTF. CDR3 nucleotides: TGTGCCATCCAGGGGTGGGGTGGCTACACCTTC.

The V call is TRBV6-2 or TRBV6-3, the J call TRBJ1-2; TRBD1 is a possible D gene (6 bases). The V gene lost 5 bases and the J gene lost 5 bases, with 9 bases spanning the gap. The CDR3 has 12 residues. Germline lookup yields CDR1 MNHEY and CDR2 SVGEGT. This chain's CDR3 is CASSQQGYGYTF. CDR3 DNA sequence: TGTGCCAGCAGTCAACAGGGTTATGGCTACACCTTC.

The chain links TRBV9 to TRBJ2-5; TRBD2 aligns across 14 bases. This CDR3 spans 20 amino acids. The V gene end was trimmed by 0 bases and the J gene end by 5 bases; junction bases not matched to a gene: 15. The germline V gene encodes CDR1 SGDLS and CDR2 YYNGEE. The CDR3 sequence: CASSVATAKGLAGGWETQYF. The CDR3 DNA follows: TGTGCCAGCAGCGTAGCTACGGCGAAAGGACTAGCGGGGGGATGGGAGACCCAGTACTTC.

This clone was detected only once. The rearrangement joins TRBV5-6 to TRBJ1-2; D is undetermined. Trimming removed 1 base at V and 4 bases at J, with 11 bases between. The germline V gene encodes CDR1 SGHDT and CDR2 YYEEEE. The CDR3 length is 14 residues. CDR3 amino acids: CASSLSVRGYGYTF. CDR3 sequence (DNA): TGTGCCAGCAGCTTGTCGGTCAGAGGCTATGGCTACACCTTC. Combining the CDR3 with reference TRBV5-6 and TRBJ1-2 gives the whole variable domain DAGVTQSPTHLIKTRGQQVTLRCSPKSGHDTVSWYQQALGQGPQFIFQYYEEEERQRGNFPDRFSGHQFPNYSSELNVNALLLGDSALYLCASSLSVRGYGYTFGSGTRLTVV.

CDR3 loop: CASSHKRLAGNTGELFF. The CDR3 DNA sequence: TGTGCCAGCAGCCACAAAAGACTAGCGGGTAACACCGGGGAGCTGTTTTTT. This chain connects TRBV7-8 to TRBJ2-2, with TRBD2 identical over 10 bases. The CDR3 extends over 17 amino acids. Germline V lookup: CDR1 SGHVS, CDR2 FQNEAQ. J lost 2 bases, V lost 5 bases, and 8 bases had no gene match.

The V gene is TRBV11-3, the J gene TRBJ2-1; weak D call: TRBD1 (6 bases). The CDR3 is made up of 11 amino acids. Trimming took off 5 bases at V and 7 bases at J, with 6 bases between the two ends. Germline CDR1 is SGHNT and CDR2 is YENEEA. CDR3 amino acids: CASSQGNEQFF. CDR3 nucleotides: TGTGCCAGCAGCCAGGGGAATGAGCAGTTCTTC.

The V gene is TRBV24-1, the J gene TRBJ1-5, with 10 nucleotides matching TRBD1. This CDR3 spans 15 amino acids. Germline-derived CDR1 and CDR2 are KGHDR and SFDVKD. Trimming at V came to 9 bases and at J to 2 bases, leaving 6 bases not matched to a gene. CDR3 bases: TGTGCCACCTCTGACGGGACAGGGGGCAATCAGCCCCAGCATTTT. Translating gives CATSDGTGGNQPQHF.

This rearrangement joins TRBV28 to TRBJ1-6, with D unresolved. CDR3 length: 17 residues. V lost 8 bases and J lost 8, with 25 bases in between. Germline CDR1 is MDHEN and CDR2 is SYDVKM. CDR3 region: CASEAPGAGTFYSPLHF. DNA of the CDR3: TGTGCCAGCGAAGCACCAGGCGCAGGTACTTTTTATTCACCCCTCCACTTT.

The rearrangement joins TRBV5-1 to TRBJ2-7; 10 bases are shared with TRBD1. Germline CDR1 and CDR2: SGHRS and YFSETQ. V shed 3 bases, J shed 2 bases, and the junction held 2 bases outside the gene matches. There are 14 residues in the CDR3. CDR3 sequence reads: CASSWGQGTYEQYF. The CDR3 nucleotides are TGCGCCAGCAGCTGGGGACAGGGGACCTACGAGCAGTACTTC.

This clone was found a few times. In nucleotides, the CDR3 is TGTGCCAGCAGAAAGGGACTAGCGGATCACAATGAGCAGTTCTTC. Amino acids: CASRKGLADHNEQFF. The chain joins TRBV9 to TRBJ2-1; 11 bases are shared with TRBD2. This CDR3 region has 15 residues. The V and J ends lost 5 bases and 5 bases, in that order; junction bases with no gene match: 6. The germline gives CDR1 SGDLS, CDR2 YYNGEE.

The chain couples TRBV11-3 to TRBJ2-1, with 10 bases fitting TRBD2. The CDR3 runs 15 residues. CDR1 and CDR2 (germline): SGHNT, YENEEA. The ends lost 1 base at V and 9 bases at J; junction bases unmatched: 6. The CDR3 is CASSLGLAGVGEQFF. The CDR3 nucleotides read TGTGCCAGCAGCTTAGGCCTAGCGGGAGTAGGTGAGCAGTTCTTC.